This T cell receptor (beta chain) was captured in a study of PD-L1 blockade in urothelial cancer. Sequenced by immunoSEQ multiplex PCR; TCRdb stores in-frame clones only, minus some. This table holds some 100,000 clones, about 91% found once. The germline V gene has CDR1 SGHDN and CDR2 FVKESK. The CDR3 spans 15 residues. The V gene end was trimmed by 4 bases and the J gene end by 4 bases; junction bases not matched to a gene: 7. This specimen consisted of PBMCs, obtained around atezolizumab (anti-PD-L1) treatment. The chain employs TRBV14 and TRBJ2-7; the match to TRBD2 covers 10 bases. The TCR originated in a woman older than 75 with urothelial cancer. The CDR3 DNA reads TGTGCCAGCAGCCCACCGGGACTAGCGACTTACGAGCAGTACTTC. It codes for CASSPPGLATYEQYF. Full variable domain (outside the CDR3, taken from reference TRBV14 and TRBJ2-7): EAGVTQFPSHSVIEKGQTVTLRCDPISGHDNLYWYRRVMGKEIKFLLHFVKESKQDESGMPNNRFLAERTGGTYSTLKVQPAELEDSGVYFCASSPPGLATYEQYFGPGTRLTVT.